These 18 T cell receptor beta chains came from one sample sequenced in a study of regulatory T cells in long-lasting Graves disease. Time point: persistent/refractory GD, antithyroid drugs over 5 years with positive TRAb. Extracted RNA from PBMCs served as the source of the TCR library. Researchers made TCR beta libraries by using iRepertoire HTBI primers and running Arm-PCR on CDR3 regions. TCRdb reanalysed the multiplex PCR reads using MiXCR and keeps one entry per CDR3 protein. The sample yields a few hundred thousand distinct CDR3 sequences, approximately 25% seen once. The input for sequencing was peripheral blood mononuclear cells (PBMCs), taken when the disease was refractory, from a patient treated with antithyroid drugs. Source of these receptors: a woman aged 35 to 49 with Graves disease.

There are a few counts of this clonotype. The V call is TRBV2, the J call TRBJ2-7, with TRBD1 matching 9 bases. V lost 4 bases, J lost 0 bases, and 7 bases stayed unmatched. Per germline, CDR1 SNHLY and CDR2 FYNNEI. The CDR3 has 16 residues. CDR3 DNA sequence: TGTGCCAGCAGTGGTAACAGGGGGCGAACCTCCTACGAGCAGTACTTC. Translated, it gives CASSGNRGRTSYEQYF. Using reference TRBV2 and TRBJ2-7 for the parts outside the CDR3, the full variable domain is EPEVTQTPSHQVTQMGQEVILRCVPISNHLYFYWYRQILGQKVEFLVSFYNNEISEKSEIFDDQFSVERPDGSNFTLKIRSTKLEDSAMYFCASSGNRGRTSYEQYFGPGTRLTVT.

The gene calls are TRBV25-1 and TRBJ2-7; no reliable D call. V shed 7 bases and J shed 4 bases, with 17 bases lying between them. The CDR3 loop spans 14 amino acids. The germline CDR1 and CDR2 sequences are MGHDK and SYGVNS. CDR3 loop: CASTPGPSRYEQYF. For the CDR3, the DNA is TGTGCCAGCACCCCCGGACCCTCGAGATACGAGCAGTACTTC.

Many counts were recorded for this clonotype. V and J are TRBV12-3 or TRBV12-4 and TRBJ1-1, with D possibly being TRBD1 (5 bases). The CDR3 sequence is 11 residues long. Trimming shortened V by 7 bases and J by 9 bases, and 12 bases separated the two germline ends. The CDR3 here is CASTLSGKAFF. The CDR3, as DNA: TGTGCCAGCACCTTGTCAGGGAAAGCTTTCTTT.

This clonotype was observed at least ten times. The chain employs TRBV28 and TRBJ1-6; 8 bases fit TRBD1. Germline values: CDR1 MDHEN, CDR2 SYDVKM. CDR3 length: 16 amino acids. J was trimmed by 7 bases and V by 5 bases; bases with no gene match: 10. This CDR3 is CASSPRTGRPNSPLHF. CDR3 bases: TGTGCCAGCAGTCCCCGGACAGGGCGGCCGAATTCACCCCTCCACTTT.

Comments on this clonotype: One junction end does not reproduce the germline sequence, and a read error may be involved. The chain recombines TRBV11-2 with TRBJ2-7; possibly TRBD1 for D (5 bases). The germline V gene encodes CDR1 SGHAT and CDR2 FQNNGV. This CDR3 contains 15 residues. The CDR3 protein is CANSPNVQGGHEQYF. Written as DNA, the CDR3 is TGTGCCAACAGCCCGAATGTGCAGGGTGGCCACGAGCAGTACTTC.

The rearrangement links TRBV19 to TRBJ1-5; weak D call: TRBD1 (5 bases). CDR1 is LNHDA, CDR2 SQIVND, per germline (reference sequence). The CDR3 spans 15 residues. The ends were cut back, 4 bases at V and 3 bases at J, with 13 bases in the middle. CDR3: CASSTRDGFNQPQHF. The CDR3 coding sequence is TGTGCCAGTAGTACCCGGGACGGATTCAATCAGCCCCAGCATTTT.

This clonotype was observed many times. This sequence joins TRBV2 and TRBJ2-7, with TRBD2 as a possible D gene (6 bases). Trimming stripped 5 bases from V and 7 bases from J, with 18 bases between. In germline, CDR1 is SNHLY, CDR2 FYNNEI. This CDR3 comprises 14 residues. In DNA form, the CDR3 reads TGTGCCAGCAGTAGGGACTTGGCGGCGGGGGAGCAGTACTTC. It translates to CASSRDLAAGEQYF.

The gene calls are TRBV7-2 and TRBJ2-5; 9 positions match TRBD2. The CDR3 extends over 15 amino acids. Looked up from germline, CDR1 is SGHTA and CDR2 is FQGNSA. V trimming: 6 bases; J trimming: 2 bases; junction bases outside the gene matches: 7. CDR3 coding DNA: TGTGCCAGCAGTCCCGGGACTAGCAGTCAAGAGACCCAGTACTTC. It is translated as CASSPGTSSQETQYF.

The chain has TRBV28 and TRBJ2-1; 10 positions agree with TRBD1. Germline trimming cut 5 bases from V and 4 bases from J; bases unmatched to any gene: 20. This CDR3 is 20 amino acids long. Germline V gene sequence: CDR1 MDHEN, CDR2 SYDVKM. CDR3 loop: CASSALPGTGERTLYNEQFF. The CDR3, as DNA: TGTGCCAGCAGTGCCCTACCCGGGACAGGGGAACGAACCCTTTACAATGAGCAGTTCTTC.

As concerns this clonotype: This clone may be a read error of a much larger clone one base away. The conserved phenylalanine or tryptophan normally closing the CDR3 is absent here, so this likely arose from a read error. The chain joins TRBV6-2 or TRBV6-3 to TRBJ1-5, with TRBD1 matching 8 bases. The CDR3 is made up of 14 amino acids. V was clipped by 8 bases and J by 6 bases; unmatched bases: 9. Germline-derived CDR1 and CDR2 are MNHEY and SVGEGT. The CDR3 coding sequence is TGTGCCAGCGGTTCCACAGGGGGAATTCAGCCCCAGCATTCT. Translated, it gives CASGSTGGIQPQHS.

This clonotype was counted ten times or more. J is TRBJ2-7 and V is TRBV28, with 12 positions matching TRBD2. From germline, CDR1 is MDHEN and CDR2 SYDVKM. V dropped 9 bases and J dropped 4; count of bases not matched to a gene: 1. CDR3 size: 12 residues. The CDR3 DNA reads TGTGCCAGTGGACTAGCGGGGTACGAGCAGTACTTC. The encoded protein is CASGLAGYEQYF.

This clonotype came up a few times. The chain employs TRBV19 and TRBJ2-5; D call uncertain. Trimming took 1 base from V and 5 from J, leaving 8 bases between them. The CDR3 spans 13 residues. The germline gives CDR1 LNHDA, CDR2 SQIVND (reference sequence). CDR3 in DNA: TGTGCCAGTAGTATAGCCCCGTGGGAGACCCAGTACTTC. This gives the protein CASSIAPWETQYF.

A note on this clonotype: It may be a read error: a sequence one base away is much more abundant. The conserved phenylalanine or tryptophan normally closing the CDR3 is absent here, so this likely arose from a read error. V is TRBV3-1 and J is TRBJ2-5; TRBD1 aligns across 7 bases. The ends lost 2 bases at V and 9 bases at J; junction bases unmatched: 3. This CDR3 region has 12 residues. Germline values: CDR1 LGHDT, CDR2 YNNKEL (reference sequence). The CDR3 protein is CASSQTTGAQYL. CDR3 sequence (DNA): TGTGCCAGCAGCCAAACCACAGGGGCCCAGTACCTC.

V gene TRBV2 combines with J gene TRBJ2-1; 10 bases fit TRBD1. V lost 6 bases, J lost 1 base, and 6 bases stayed unmatched. The germline V gene has CDR1 SNHLY and CDR2 FYNNEI. There are 16 residues in the CDR3. This CDR3 is CASRADRGLSYNEQFF. CDR3 in DNA: TGTGCCAGCAGAGCTGACAGGGGGCTTTCCTACAATGAGCAGTTCTTC.

This clonotype appeared many times. The chain uses TRBV28 and TRBJ1-5, with 8 bases lining up with TRBD1. Looked up from germline, CDR1 is MDHEN and CDR2 is SYDVKM. The V and J ends lost 2 bases and 6 bases, in that order; junction bases with no gene match: 6. The CDR3 covers 15 residues. The CDR3 nucleotides are TGTGCCAGCAGTTTAGGGGGGACAGGAGGTCAGCCCCAGCATTTT. As protein: CASSLGGTGGQPQHF.

There are a few counts of this clonotype. The J gene is TRBJ2-1, the V gene TRBV6-1; no reliable D call. The V gene's germline CDR1 is MNHNS and CDR2 SASEGT. V lost 6 bases and J lost 8, with 20 bases in between. The CDR3 is made up of 15 amino acids. CDR3 nucleotides: TGTGCCAGCAGAAGTTACCCCCCGGTATGGGATGAGCAGTTCTTC. Translation gives CASRSYPPVWDEQFF.

This clonotype was seen many times. The chain carries TRBV28 and TRBJ1-5, with no clear D. CDR3 length equals 14 residues. Trimming took off 3 bases at V and 1 base at J, with 7 bases between the two ends. The V gene's germline CDR1 is MDHEN and CDR2 SYDVKM. The CDR3 region has the DNA TGTGCCAGCAGTTTGGAATTAAGCAATCAGCCCCAGCATTTT. Protein: CASSLELSNQPQHF.

This clonotype has just one count. The V gene is TRBV12-3 or TRBV12-4, the J gene TRBJ1-2; D is possibly TRBD1 (6 bases). V lost 7 bases and J lost 4, with 19 bases in between. The CDR3 is 15 amino acids. This CDR3 is CASTPASGGIYGYTF. In DNA, the CDR3 is TGTGCCAGCACACCCGCGTCGGGGGGCATCTATGGCTACACCTTC.